This T cell receptor (beta chain) was identified in a study of human T cells and chemical hapten exposure. From the RACE reads, TCRdb called clonotypes with MiXCR, one entry per CDR3 protein. The sample contains about 270,000 distinct CDR3 sequences, over 7.5% of which appear only once. Time point: pre-sensitization, week 0. Stated treatment: therapeutic diphenylcyclopropenone sensitization with weekly scalp DPC. Germline V gene sequence: CDR1 MGHRA, CDR2 YSYEKL. The CDR3 extends over 16 amino acids. V lost 2 bases, J lost 3 bases, and 9 bases stayed unmatched. Source: whole blood, taken in connection with sensitization to the hapten diphenylcyclopropenone (DPC). This chain links TRBV4-1 with TRBJ2-7; 8 bases line up with TRBD1. The origin of this receptor is a man aged 18 to 30 with alopecia areata. Some clones in this sample may be carry-over from other donors' samples. CDR3 DNA sequence: TGCGCCAGCAGCCAACCGGGACAGGTCTTACTCTACGAGCAGTACTTC. It specifies CASSQPGQVLLYEQYF.